This T cell receptor beta chain was obtained from a study of shared clonotypes between healthy human individuals. Among the donors, all were Caucasian adults who lived in Nashville, Tennessee. Data came from immunoSEQ multiplex PCR; TCRdb stores just in-frame clones and leaves some out. The sample consists of over a million clones, around 78% of them appearing once. The CDR3 runs to 15 residues. Trimming pared 4 bases from V and 0 bases from J, leaving 10 bases between. Germline CDR1 and CDR2: SGDLS and YYNGEE. Sequenced: memory CD4+ T cells from PBMCs. The subset here: CD45RA-negative fraction. This chain links TRBV9 with TRBJ2-2; D possibly corresponds to TRBD2 (6 bases). The clonotype comes from a man aged 18 to 30 in good health. Some clones in this sample may be carry-over from other donors' samples. The chain's CDR3 is CASSPLATNTGELFF. The CDR3 DNA reads as TGTGCCAGCAGCCCTCTAGCGACGAACACCGGGGAGCTGTTTTTT.